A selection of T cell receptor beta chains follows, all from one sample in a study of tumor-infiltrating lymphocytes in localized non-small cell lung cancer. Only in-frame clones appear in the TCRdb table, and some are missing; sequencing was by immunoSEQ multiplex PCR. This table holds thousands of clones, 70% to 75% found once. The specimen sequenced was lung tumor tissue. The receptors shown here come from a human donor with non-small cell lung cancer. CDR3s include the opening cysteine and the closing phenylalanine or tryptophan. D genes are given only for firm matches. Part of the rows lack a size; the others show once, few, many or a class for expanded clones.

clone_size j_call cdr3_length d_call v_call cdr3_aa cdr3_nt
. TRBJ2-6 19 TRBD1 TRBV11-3 CASSGKGQGEEEGANVLTF TGTGCCAGCAGCGGAAAGGGACAGGGTGAAGAGGAAGGGGCCAACGTCCTGACTTTC
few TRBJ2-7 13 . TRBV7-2 CASSLGIGYEQYF TGTGCCAGCAGCTTAGGGATCGGCTACGAGCAGTACTTC
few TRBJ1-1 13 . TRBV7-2 CASRPTGTTEAFF TGTGCCAGCAGACCTACAGGGACCACTGAAGCTTTCTTT
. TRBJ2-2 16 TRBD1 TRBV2 CASSDQDRTNTGELFF TGTGCCAGCAGTGATCAGGACAGGACTAACACCGGGGAGCTGTTTTTT
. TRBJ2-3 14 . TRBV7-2 CASSLVAGTDTQYF TGTGCCAGCAGCTTGGTGGCAGGAACAGATACGCAGTATTTT
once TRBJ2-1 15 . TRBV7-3 CASSYTRGPYNEQFF TGTGCCAGCAGCTACACTCGGGGCCCTTACAATGAGCAGTTCTTC
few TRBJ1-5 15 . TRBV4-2 CASSQEMWGNQPQHF TGTGCCAGCAGCCAAGAGATGTGGGGTAATCAGCCCCAGCATTTT
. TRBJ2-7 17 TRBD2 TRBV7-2 CASSLAVSGSVAYEQYF TGTGCCAGCAGCTTAGCCGTTAGCGGGAGTGTGGCCTACGAGCAGTACTTC
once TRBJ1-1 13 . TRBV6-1 CASTSFRDTEAFF TGTGCCAGCACGAGCTTCAGGGACACTGAAGCTTTCTTT
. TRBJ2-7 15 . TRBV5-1 CASSLESGGTYEQYF TGCGCCAGCAGCTTGGAATCTGGAGGGACCTACGAGCAGTACTTC
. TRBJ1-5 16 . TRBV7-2 CASSLGDLIGNQPQHF TGTGCCAGCAGCTTAGGGGACCTGATCGGCAATCAGCCCCAGCATTTT
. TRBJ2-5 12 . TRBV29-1 CSADPLQETQYF TGCAGCGCAGACCCCCTCCAAGAGACCCAGTACTTC
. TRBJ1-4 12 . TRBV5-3 CARNCDNEKLFF TGTGCCAGAAACTGTGATAATGAAAAACTGTTTTTT
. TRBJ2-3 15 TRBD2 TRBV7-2 CASSLVGLASDTQYF TGTGCCAGCAGCTTAGTTGGACTAGCGTCAGATACGCAGTATTTT
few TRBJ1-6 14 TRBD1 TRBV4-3 CASSHRGDRVTLHF TGCGCCAGCAGCCACAGGGGGGACAGGGTCACCCTCCACTTT
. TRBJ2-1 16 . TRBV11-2 CASSPSAGTAYNEQFF TGTGCCAGCAGCCCTAGTGCAGGGACCGCCTACAATGAGCAGTTCTTC
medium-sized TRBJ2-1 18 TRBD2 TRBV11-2 CASSRGLAEISSYNEQFF TGTGCCAGCAGCCGCGGACTAGCGGAAATAAGCTCCTACAATGAGCAGTTCTTC
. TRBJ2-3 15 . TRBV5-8 CASSSRIAGTDTQYF TGTGCCAGCAGCTCTAGAATTGCTGGCACAGATACGCAGTATTTT
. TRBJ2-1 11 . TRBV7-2 CASSFYNEQFF TGTGCCAGCAGCTTCTACAATGAGCAGTTCTTC
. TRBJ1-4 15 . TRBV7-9 CASSFSTGLTEKLFF TGTGCCAGCAGCTTTTCGACAGGTTTGACTGAAAAACTGTTTTTT
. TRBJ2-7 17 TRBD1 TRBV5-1 CASSRSVSGQGVYEQYF TGCGCCAGCAGCCGTTCGGTTTCGGGACAGGGGGTCTACGAGCAGTACTTC
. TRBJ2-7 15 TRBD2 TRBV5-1 CASSPSRLAGGEQYF TGCGCCAGCTCCCCGAGTAGACTAGCGGGAGGCGAGCAGTACTTC